The rows below give T cell receptor beta chains drawn from one sample of a study of blood T cell repertoires in COVID-19. Clones were sequenced by immunoSEQ multiplex PCR, and TCRdb holds only the in-frame ones, with some missing. Here the sample spans roughly 180,000 clones, approximately 88% being singletons. Sequenced sample: peripheral blood. The receptor set was obtained from a woman aged 40 to 50 with COVID-19, enrolled during active disease. Each CDR3 is given with its conserved first and last residue. A D gene is named only where the DNA matches it firmly. Expanded clones are given a class, and other clones once, few, many or no size at all.

>.|TRBJ1-2|.|TRBV24-1
TGTGCCACCAGTGATCCAACACGAAAGGAGGGGGGCTACACCTTC
CATSDPTRKEGGYTF
>once|TRBJ2-4|TRBD1|TRBV28
TGTGCCAGCACGACAGGGAGAGGGAACATTCAGTACTTC
CASTTGRGNIQYF
>.|TRBJ1-2|TRBD1|TRBV5-4
TGTGCCAGCACCCCTCCCGGGACAGGGGGAGCTAAAGGCTACACCTTC
CASTPPGTGGAKGYTF
>.|TRBJ1-4|.|TRBV6-6
TGTGCCAGCAGGTCGGAGGGGAGCGGTGAAAAACTGTTTTTT
CASRSEGSGEKLFF
>.|TRBJ2-2|.|TRBV10-2
TGCGCCAGCAGCTACCCTGACGGGGAGCTGTTTTTT
CASSYPDGELFF
>.|TRBJ2-7|TRBD1|TRBV29-1
TGCAGCGCCGGCGGGGACAGGGGGCGATCCTCCTACGAGCAGTACTTC
CSAGGDRGRSSYEQYF
>.|TRBJ2-7|.|TRBV5-4
TGTGCCAGCAGCAAGGGACTTACCTACGAGCAGTACTTC
CASSKGLTYEQYF
>.|TRBJ1-2|.|TRBV2
TGTGCCAGCAGGGGGCTTAACTATGGCTACACCTTC
CASRGLNYGYTF
>.|TRBJ2-2|TRBD1|TRBV19
TGTGCCAGTACCATGGGACAGGGGGCGGACGGGGAGCTGTTTTTT
CASTMGQGADGELFF
>.|TRBJ2-1|.|TRBV6-5
TGTGCCAGCAGTTACTATAGCGGACGAAACAATGAGCAGTTCTTC
CASSYYSGRNNEQFF
>.|TRBJ2-1|.|TRBV5-1
TGCGCCAGTGAAGCGTCGGGGTCCTACAATGAGCAGTTCTTC
CASEASGSYNEQFF
>.|TRBJ1-1|TRBD1|TRBV19
TGTGCCAGCCGGGACAGGGGGCGCCAAGCTTTCTTT
CASRDRGRQAFF
>.|TRBJ1-3|.|TRBV10-1
TGCGCCAGCAGCGCCGGGGGCTCTGGAAACACCATATATTTT
CASSAGGSGNTIYF
>.|TRBJ1-6|TRBD1|TRBV2
TGTGCCAGCAGTGATAGTTTTAGGACAGGGGTCCGAAACTATAATTCACCCCTCCACTTT
CASSDSFRTGVRNYNSPLHF
>.|TRBJ1-3|.|TRBV10-2
TGCGCCAGCAGTGACGGGAGGGTGCACACCATATATTTT
CASSDGRVHTIYF
>.|TRBJ2-1|TRBD1|TRBV28
TGTGCCAGCAGTCTACAGGGGTTCAATGAGCAGTTCTTC
CASSLQGFNEQFF
>few|TRBJ1-1|.|TRBV6-1
TGTGCCAGCAGTGAAGAATGGGGGCCTGAAGCTTTCTTT
CASSEEWGPEAFF
>.|TRBJ1-4|.|TRBV19
TGTGCCAGTACCCTAAGGGGGGGGAATAATGAAAAACTGTTTTTT
CASTLRGGNNEKLFF
>.|TRBJ1-2|.|TRBV27
TGTGCCAGCAAAGGCGGGGGGCGAAACTACACCTTC
CASKGGGRNYTF
>few|TRBJ2-1|.|TRBV4-1
TGCGCCAGCAGCGCGACACGCTTCAATGAGCAGTTCTTC
CASSATRFNEQFF
>once|TRBJ1-1|.|TRBV10-1
TGCGCCAGCAGTGAGCCAGGGGTCACTGAAGCTTTCTTT
CASSEPGVTEAFF
>.|TRBJ2-1|.|TRBV19
TGTGCCAGTAGCCGGACTACGCGCTCCTACAATGAGCAGTTCTTC
CASSRTTRSYNEQFF
>.|TRBJ2-7|.|TRBV2
TGTGCCACCATACCCTCGTCGCGTATCTACGAGCAGTACTTC
CATIPSSRIYEQYF
>.|TRBJ1-5|TRBD1|TRBV2
TGTGCCAGCCAAACAGGGGCGGGTAATCAGCCCCAGCATTTT
CASQTGAGNQPQHF
>.|TRBJ2-5|.|TRBV21-1
TGTGCCAGCAGCAAAGTTATGGACAAGGAAGAGACCCAGTACTTC
CASSKVMDKEETQYF
>.|TRBJ1-3|.|TRBV11-2
TGTGCCAGCAGCGCAGAGCTTGCAGGTCTCGCTGGAAACACCATATATTTT
CASSAELAGLAGNTIYF
>once|TRBJ1-3|.|TRBV11-2
TGTGCCAGCGAACTGAGAAGTCGGGGATCGTGGAACACCATATATTTT
CASELRSRGSWNTIYF
>.|TRBJ2-3|.|TRBV7-7
TGTGCTAGCAGTTTAGGGCTGGGAGACACAGATACGCAGTATTTT
CASSLGLGDTDTQYF
>.|TRBJ2-7|TRBD1|TRBV14
TGTGCCAGCAGCGCACAGGGGGTCTACGAGCAGTACTTC
CASSAQGVYEQYF
>few|TRBJ1-2|.|TRBV11-2
TGTGCCAGCAGCTTATCATTCTATGGCTACACCTTC
CASSLSFYGYTF
>.|TRBJ2-1|.|TRBV11-2
TGTGCCAGCAGCTCGAGCGATGAGCAGTTCTTC
CASSSSDEQFF
>.|TRBJ1-2|.|TRBV19
TGTGCCAGTAGTATGGCCATGGTCTCTCCTGGCTACACCTTC
CASSMAMVSPGYTF
>.|TRBJ2-3|.|TRBV29-1
TGCAGCGTTGATCTGGGAGACGGACGGGATACGCAGTATTTT
CSVDLGDGRDTQYF
>.|TRBJ2-1|TRBD2|TRBV19
TGTGCCAGTAGCTTTCGGGGGGATAGCTCCTACAATGAGCAGTTCTTC
CASSFRGDSSYNEQFF
>.|TRBJ2-1|TRBD1|TRBV6-5
TGTGCCAGCAGTTGGACAGGGTCCTCCTACAATGAGCAGTTCTTC
CASSWTGSSYNEQFF
>.|TRBJ2-1|TRBD2|TRBV19
TGTGCCAGTAGTACGGGGGGGCCCTACAATGAGCAGTTCTTC
CASSTGGPYNEQFF
>.|TRBJ1-2|.|TRBV19
TGTGCCAGTAGTAACAACGGGTTCTATGGCTACACCTTC
CASSNNGFYGYTF
>.|TRBJ1-2|TRBD1|TRBV6-6
TGTGCCAGCAGTCCGCGGACAGGGGGCGCGGTCGACTATGGCTACACCTTC
CASSPRTGGAVDYGYTF
>once|TRBJ2-2|TRBD2|TRBV7-9
TGTGCCAGCAGATGGACCGGGACTAGCGGTAATACCGGGGAGCTGTTTTTT
CASRWTGTSGNTGELFF
>.|TRBJ2-1|.|TRBV12-3/TRBV12-4
TGTGCCAGCAGTTTAATTCTAACCGAGCAGTTCTTC
CASSLILTEQFF
>.|TRBJ1-6|TRBD1|TRBV27
TGTGCCAGCAACAGGGGGGGTAATTCACCCCTCCACTTT
CASNRGGNSPLHF